This TCR beta chain originates from a study of blood T cell repertoires in COVID-19. Study context: Italy, Spain and the United States were the sources of the convalescent and acute COVID-19 samples. The cDNA or gDNA used as material had been derived from T cells, B-cell-depleted T cells, or PBMCs.

In the source study's methods: By means of reference gene primer amplification, nucleated cell counts were estimated. TCRdb keeps only in-frame clones here, not all; method: immunoSEQ multiplex PCR. The D gene and trimming were derived from the DNA, and the V and J assignments and clone size from that table. The sample includes 150,000 to 200,000 clones, approximately 84% of them seen just once. The CDR3 totals 21 residues. The clonotype was recovered from an elderly woman with acute or convalescent COVID-19. Sequencing was performed on peripheral blood. The chain couples TRBV21-1 to TRBJ2-1; the table's D gene call, TRBD2, was not cross checked with the DNA. TRBV21-1 is shown as a pseudogene. As DNA, the CDR3 is TGTGCCAGCAGCAAGGGACAGGGGAAGGGGAGCGGGAGGGAATCCTACAATGAGCAGTTCTTC. It yields the protein CASSKGQGKGSGRESYNEQFF.